This T cell receptor beta chain is drawn from a study of blood T cell repertoires in COVID-19. Looking at the study overall: Sites across the United States, Italy and Spain contributed samples from acute and convalescent COVID-19.

Original data processing: Reference gene primers were amplified, and this amplification served to estimate nucleated cell counts. TCRdb keeps only in-frame clones here, not all; method: immunoSEQ multiplex PCR. Clone size and V and J calls were adopted from that table, with D and trimming inferred from the DNA. The sample yields around 140,000 clones, roughly four fifths seen once. V shed 7 bases, J shed 3 bases, and the junction held 5 bases outside the gene matches. CDR3 length: 13 residues. Germline V CDR1 and CDR2: SQVTM, ANQGSEA. Material: peripheral blood. This receptor was obtained from a woman of 80 years or more with active or convalescent COVID-19. The chain employs TRBV29-1 and TRBJ1-1; 10 bases line up with TRBD1. Written as DNA, the CDR3 is TGCAGCGGGACAGGGGGGGTAGACACTGAAGCTTTCTTT. It is translated as CSGTGGVDTEAFF.